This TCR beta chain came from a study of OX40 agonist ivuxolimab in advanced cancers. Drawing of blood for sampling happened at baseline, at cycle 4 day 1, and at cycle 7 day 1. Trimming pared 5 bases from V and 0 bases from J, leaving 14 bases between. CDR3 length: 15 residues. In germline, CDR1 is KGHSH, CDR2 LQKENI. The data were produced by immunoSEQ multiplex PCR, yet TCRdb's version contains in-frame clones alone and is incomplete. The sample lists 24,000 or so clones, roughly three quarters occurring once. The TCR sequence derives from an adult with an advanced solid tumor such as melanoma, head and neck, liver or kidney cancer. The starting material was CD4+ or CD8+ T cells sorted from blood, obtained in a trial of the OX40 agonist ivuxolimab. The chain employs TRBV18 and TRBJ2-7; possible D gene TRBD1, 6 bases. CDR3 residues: CASSVQQGSSYEQYF. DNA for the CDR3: TGTGCCAGCTCAGTTCAACAGGGAAGCTCCTACGAGCAGTACTTC.